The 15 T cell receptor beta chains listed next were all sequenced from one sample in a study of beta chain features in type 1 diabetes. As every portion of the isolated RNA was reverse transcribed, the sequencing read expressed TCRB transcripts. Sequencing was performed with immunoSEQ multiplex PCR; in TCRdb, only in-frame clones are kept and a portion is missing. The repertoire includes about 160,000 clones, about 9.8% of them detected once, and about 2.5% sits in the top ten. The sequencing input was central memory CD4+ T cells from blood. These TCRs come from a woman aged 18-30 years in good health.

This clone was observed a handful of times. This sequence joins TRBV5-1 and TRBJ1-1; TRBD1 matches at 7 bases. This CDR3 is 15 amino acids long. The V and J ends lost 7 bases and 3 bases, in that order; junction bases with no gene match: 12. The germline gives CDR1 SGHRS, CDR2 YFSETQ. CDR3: CASGRDSPRDTEAFF. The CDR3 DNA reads TGCGCCAGCGGGCGGGACAGCCCTAGGGACACTGAAGCTTTCTTT. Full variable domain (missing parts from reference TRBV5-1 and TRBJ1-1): KAGVTQTPRYLIKTRGQQVTLSCSPISGHRSVSWYQQTPGQGLQFLFEYFSETQRNKGNFPGRFSGRQFSNSRSEMNVSTLELGDSALYLCASGRDSPRDTEAFFGQGTRLTVV.

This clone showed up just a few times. CDR3 DNA sequence: TGTGCCTGGAGTGTAGGGGAATATGGCTACACCTTC. Encoded protein: CAWSVGEYGYTF. This chain joins TRBV30 and TRBJ1-2, with D possibly TRBD1 on 5 matching bases. Germline CDR1 is GTSNPN and CDR2 is SVGIG (reference sequence). The V end lost 0 bases, the J end lost 5 bases, and 7 bases lay between the germline ends. CDR3 size: 12 residues.

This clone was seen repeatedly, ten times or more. The CDR3, as DNA: TGCGCCAGCAGCTTGGGACTAGCGGGAGTTAATGAGCAGTTCTTC. Its protein product is CASSLGLAGVNEQFF. The chain uses TRBV5-1 and TRBJ2-1; 12 nucleotides agree with TRBD2. Germline V gene sequence: CDR1 SGHRS, CDR2 YFSETQ. The CDR3 runs to 15 residues. The junction had 2 bases not matched to a gene; V was cut back by 0 bases and J by 7 bases.

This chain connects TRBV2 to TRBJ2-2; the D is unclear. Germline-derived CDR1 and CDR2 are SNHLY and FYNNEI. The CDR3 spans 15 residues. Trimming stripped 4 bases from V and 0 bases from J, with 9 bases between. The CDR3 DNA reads TGTGCCAGCAGTGGGGCACAGACGAACACCGGGGAGCTGTTTTTT. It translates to CASSGAQTNTGELFF.

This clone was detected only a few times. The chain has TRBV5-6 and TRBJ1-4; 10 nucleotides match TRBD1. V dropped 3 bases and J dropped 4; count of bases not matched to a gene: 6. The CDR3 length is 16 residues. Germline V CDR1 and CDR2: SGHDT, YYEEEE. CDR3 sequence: CASSSLGTGDNEKLFF. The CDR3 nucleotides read TGTGCCAGCAGCTCTTTGGGGACAGGGGATAATGAAAAACTGTTTTTT.

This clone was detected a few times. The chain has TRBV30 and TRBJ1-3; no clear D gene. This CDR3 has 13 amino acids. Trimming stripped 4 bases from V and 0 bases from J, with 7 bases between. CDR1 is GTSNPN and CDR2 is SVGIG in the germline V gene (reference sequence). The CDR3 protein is CAWIQRSGNTIYF. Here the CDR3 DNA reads TGTGCCTGGATTCAGCGCTCTGGAAACACCATATATTTT.

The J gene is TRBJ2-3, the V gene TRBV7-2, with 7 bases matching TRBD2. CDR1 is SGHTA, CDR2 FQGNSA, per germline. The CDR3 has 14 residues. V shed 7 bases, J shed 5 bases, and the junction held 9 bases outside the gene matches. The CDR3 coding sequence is TGTGCCAGCACCCACCCGGGGAGGGTAGATACGCAGTATTTT. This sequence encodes CASTHPGRVDTQYF.

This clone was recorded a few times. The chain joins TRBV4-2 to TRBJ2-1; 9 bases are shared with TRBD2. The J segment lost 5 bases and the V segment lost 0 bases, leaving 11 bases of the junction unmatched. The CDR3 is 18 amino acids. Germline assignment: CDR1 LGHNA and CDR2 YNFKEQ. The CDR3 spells CASSQEVSGSTKDNEQFF. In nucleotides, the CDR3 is TGTGCCAGCAGCCAAGAGGTTAGCGGGAGTACGAAGGACAATGAGCAGTTCTTC.

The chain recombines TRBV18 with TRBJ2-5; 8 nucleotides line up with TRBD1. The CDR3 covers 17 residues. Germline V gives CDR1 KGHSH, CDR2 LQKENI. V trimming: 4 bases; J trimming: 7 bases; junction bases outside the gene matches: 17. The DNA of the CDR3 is TGTGCCAGCTCACGAGTGAACCCCGGGACAGGTGATGGGACCCAGTACTTC. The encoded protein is CASSRVNPGTGDGTQYF.

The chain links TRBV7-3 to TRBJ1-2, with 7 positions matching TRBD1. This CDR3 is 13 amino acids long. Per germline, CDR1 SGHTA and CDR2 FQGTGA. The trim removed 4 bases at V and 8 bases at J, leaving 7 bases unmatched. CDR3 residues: CASSSSTGDGYTF. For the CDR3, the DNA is TGTGCCAGCAGCTCCAGTACAGGGGACGGCTACACCTTC.

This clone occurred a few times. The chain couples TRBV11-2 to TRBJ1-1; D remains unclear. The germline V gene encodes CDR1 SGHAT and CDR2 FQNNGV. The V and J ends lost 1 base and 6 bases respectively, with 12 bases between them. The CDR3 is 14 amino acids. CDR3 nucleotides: TGTGCCAGCAGCTTAGCCCGAAGCGGTCCTGAAGCTTTCTTT. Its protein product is CASSLARSGPEAFF.

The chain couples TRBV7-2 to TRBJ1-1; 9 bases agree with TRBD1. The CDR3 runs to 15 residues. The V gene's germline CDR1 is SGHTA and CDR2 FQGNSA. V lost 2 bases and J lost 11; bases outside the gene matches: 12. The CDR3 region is CASSLQVDRGRRAFF. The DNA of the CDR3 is TGTGCCAGCAGCTTACAAGTGGACAGGGGTAGGCGGGCTTTCTTT. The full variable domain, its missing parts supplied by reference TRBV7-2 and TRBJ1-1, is GAGVSQSPSNKVTEKGKDVELRCDPISGHTALYWYRQSLGQGLEFLIYFQGNSAPDKSGLPSDRFSAERTGGSVSTLTIQRTQQEDSAVYLCASSLQVDRGRRAFFGQGTRLTVV.

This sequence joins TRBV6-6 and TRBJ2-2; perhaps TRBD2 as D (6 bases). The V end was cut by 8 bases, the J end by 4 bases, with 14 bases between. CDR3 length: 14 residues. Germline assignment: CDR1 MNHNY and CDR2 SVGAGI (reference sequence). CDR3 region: CASARRASTGELFF. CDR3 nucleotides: TGTGCCAGCGCGCGGAGGGCCAGCACCGGGGAGCTGTTTTTT.

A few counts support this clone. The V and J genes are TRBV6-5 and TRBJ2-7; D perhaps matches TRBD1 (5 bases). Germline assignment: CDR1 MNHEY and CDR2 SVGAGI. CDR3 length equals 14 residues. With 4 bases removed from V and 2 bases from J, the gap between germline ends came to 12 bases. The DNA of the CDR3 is TGTGCCAGCAGTTTAGGACATGGACCCTACGAGCAGTACTTC. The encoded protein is CASSLGHGPYEQYF.

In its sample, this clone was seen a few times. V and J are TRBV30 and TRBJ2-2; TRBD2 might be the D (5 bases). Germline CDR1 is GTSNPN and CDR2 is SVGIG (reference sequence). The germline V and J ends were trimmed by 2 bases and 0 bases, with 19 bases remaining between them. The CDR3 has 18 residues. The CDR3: CAWSPTQVWGANTGELFF. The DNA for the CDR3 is TGTGCCTGGAGTCCAACCCAGGTTTGGGGAGCGAACACCGGGGAGCTGTTTTTT.